These 23 T cell receptor beta chains were sequenced from one sample in a study of OX40 agonist ivuxolimab in advanced cancers. Data came from immunoSEQ multiplex PCR; TCRdb stores just in-frame clones and leaves some out. The sample has about 61,000 clones; roughly 90% are singletons. The sample was CD4+ or CD8+ T cells sorted from blood, taken in a trial of the OX40 agonist ivuxolimab. The source of these receptors is an adult with an advanced solid tumor such as melanoma, head and neck, liver or kidney cancer.

The chain is built from TRBV15 and TRBJ2-1; perhaps TRBD1 as D (7 bases). With 11 bases removed from V and 7 bases from J, the gap between germline ends came to 18 bases. The CDR3 is 13 amino acids. Germline V lookup: CDR1 LNHNV, CDR2 YYDKDF (reference sequence). The CDR3 here is CALAEGANNEQFF. The CDR3 nucleotides read TGTGCCCTCGCGGAGGGGGCGAATAATGAGCAGTTCTTC.

Of note for this clone: The sample holds other DNA sequences that translate to the same CDR3. V usage is TRBV29-1 and J usage is TRBJ1-1; D not resolved. Between the trimmed V and J ends, which lost 6 bases and 1 base, there was a span of 3 bases. From germline, CDR1 is SQVTM and CDR2 ANQGSEA. This CDR3 contains 10 residues. The CDR3 sequence: CSVRNTEAFF. The CDR3 coding sequence is TGCAGCGTGAGGAACACTGAAGCTTTCTTT.

J is TRBJ1-1 and V is TRBV6-1; D gene unclear. The V gene's germline CDR1 is MNHNS and CDR2 SASEGT. Trimming removed 6 bases at V and 2 bases at J, with 10 bases between. This CDR3 contains 13 residues. The CDR3 reads CASRDGGNTEAFF. CDR3 DNA: TGTGCCAGCAGGGACGGAGGAAACACTGAAGCTTTCTTT.

The sample holds one count of this clone. The chain carries TRBV5-6 and TRBJ2-1; 8 bases line up with TRBD2. Trimming cost V 3 bases and J 7 bases; bases outside gene matches: 12. The germline gives CDR1 SGHDT, CDR2 YYEEEE. The CDR3 has 16 amino acids. This CDR3 is CASSSRSGGILNEQFF. For the CDR3, the DNA is TGTGCCAGCAGCTCCCGAAGCGGGGGCATCTTAAATGAGCAGTTCTTC.

The chain recombines TRBV21-1 with TRBJ2-3; TRBD1 is the table's D call, not checked against the DNA. TRBV21-1 is deemed a pseudogene. The CDR3 totals 13 residues. Written as DNA, the CDR3 is TGTGCCAGCAGCAGGGGGCAAGGAGATACGCAGTATTTT. The encoded protein is CASSRGQGDTQYF.

With regard to this clone: At one end the junction does not follow the germline gene, possibly because of a read error. The J gene is TRBJ2-1, the V gene TRBV9, with D possibly being TRBD2 (5 bases). The CDR3 runs 14 residues. CDR1 is SGDLS, CDR2 YYNGEE, per germline. Here the CDR3 reads CASSDTSSYNEQFF. The CDR3 DNA reads as TGTGCCAGTAGCGACACGTCCTCCTACAATGAGCAGTTCTTC.

The chain couples TRBV27 to TRBJ2-1; 11 bases are shared with TRBD2. Trimming at V came to 5 bases and at J to 10 bases, leaving 10 bases not matched to a gene. Germline values: CDR1 MNHEY, CDR2 SMNVEV (reference sequence). The CDR3 has 15 amino acids. The CDR3 spells CASSTLAGGLLEQFF. Here the CDR3 DNA reads TGTGCCAGCAGTACATTAGCGGGGGGGCTTTTGGAGCAGTTCTTC.

The sample holds a few counts of this clone. The V gene is TRBV7-3, the J gene TRBJ1-1; the D gene is possibly TRBD1 (5 bases). V shed 2 bases and J shed 0 bases, with 7 bases lying between them. The CDR3 spans 14 residues. The germline V gene has CDR1 SGHTA and CDR2 FQGTGA. The CDR3 region has the DNA TGTGCCAGCAGCTTATCAGGGATGAACACTGAAGCTTTCTTT. Translation: CASSLSGMNTEAFF.

V usage is TRBV19 and J usage is TRBJ2-7, with D possibly being TRBD1 (6 bases). CDR1 is LNHDA and CDR2 is SQIVND in the germline V gene (reference sequence). The CDR3 contains 13 residues. The germline V and J ends were trimmed by 3 bases and 6 bases, with 12 bases remaining between them. The chain's CDR3 is CASSMGAQGEQYF. In DNA, the CDR3 is TGTGCCAGTAGTATGGGGGCTCAGGGCGAGCAGTACTTC.

The rearrangement links TRBV5-6 to TRBJ2-7, with D possibly being TRBD1 or TRBD2 (5 bases each). This CDR3 comprises 14 residues. V gave up 3 bases and J gave up 2 bases, with 12 bases separating them. The germline V gene has CDR1 SGHDT and CDR2 YYEEEE. Written as DNA, the CDR3 is TGTGCCAGCAGCTCTCTGGGGGAAGCCTACGAGCAGTACTTC. As protein: CASSSLGEAYEQYF. Looking up the rest from reference TRBV5-6 and TRBJ2-7 gives the full variable domain: DAGVTQSPTHLIKTRGQQVTLRCSPKSGHDTVSWYQQALGQGPQFIFQYYEEEERQRGNFPDRFSGHQFPNYSSELNVNALLLGDSALYLCASSSLGEAYEQYFGPGTRLTVT.

The CDR3 loop is CASRPAGGTYEQYF. In nucleotides, the CDR3 is TGTGCCAGCAGGCCAGCGGGGGGTACCTACGAGCAGTACTTC. The chain employs TRBV13 and TRBJ2-7; 9 positions agree with TRBD2. The trim removed 6 bases at V and 2 bases at J, leaving 5 bases unmatched. This CDR3 is built from 14 residues. From germline, CDR1 is PRHDT and CDR2 FYEKMQ (reference sequence).

The V gene is TRBV5-6, the J gene TRBJ2-7, with a weak D call TRBD1 (6 bases). Germline CDR1 reads SGHDT; CDR2 reads YYEEEE. V was cut by 0 bases and J by 2 bases, with 18 bases left in between. The CDR3 length is 17 residues. CDR3 loop: CASSLDPQGFSAYEQYF. In nucleotides, the CDR3 is TGTGCCAGCAGCTTGGACCCGCAGGGGTTTTCTGCCTACGAGCAGTACTTC.

This sequence joins TRBV5-1 and TRBJ2-1, with 7 positions matching TRBD2. The CDR3 spans 16 residues. Germline V gene lookup returns CDR1 SGHRS and CDR2 YFSETQ. J was trimmed by 10 bases and V by 0 bases; bases with no gene match: 13. CDR3: CASSLGDYGQLSEQFF. The CDR3 DNA reads as TGCGCCAGCAGCTTGGGGGACTACGGTCAATTGTCCGAGCAGTTCTTC.

The chain carries TRBV5-1 and TRBJ2-1; maybe TRBD2 (7 bases). The CDR3 length is 14 residues. The V and J ends lost 5 bases and 8 bases respectively, with 17 bases between them. The germline V gene has CDR1 SGHRS and CDR2 YFSETQ. CDR3: CASSQTGGLDEQFF. The CDR3 nucleotides read TGCGCCAGCAGTCAGACGGGGGGCCTGGATGAGCAGTTCTTC.

The chain couples TRBV4-1 to TRBJ1-6; D ambiguous. Germline V gene sequence: CDR1 MGHRA, CDR2 YSYEKL. Trimming removed 2 bases from V and 1 base from J, with 6 bases in between. The CDR3 runs 15 residues. CDR3 sequence: CASSQQKSYNSPLHF. The CDR3 region has the DNA TGCGCCAGCAGCCAACAAAAGTCCTATAATTCACCCCTCCACTTT.

The V gene is TRBV29-1, the J gene TRBJ1-1, with D perhaps matching TRBD1 (6 bases). Looked up from germline, CDR1 is SQVTM and CDR2 is ANQGSEA. V lost 3 bases and J 3 bases, leaving 8 bases between the germline ends. This CDR3 is built from 12 residues. CDR3 DNA sequence: TGCAGCGTTGAGGGGGCGGACACTGAAGCTTTCTTT. Amino acid sequence: CSVEGADTEAFF.

CDR3 loop: CASSVGAGTGELFF. The CDR3 DNA reads as TGTGCCAGCAGCGTAGGAGCGGGGACCGGGGAGCTGTTTTTT. The chain couples TRBV9 to TRBJ2-2, with 7 bases fitting TRBD2. Germline loops: CDR1 SGDLS, CDR2 YYNGEE. V lost 0 bases to trimming and J lost 5 bases; unmatched junction nucleotides: 1. This CDR3 comprises 14 residues.

The chain links TRBV4-1 to TRBJ1-1; D call uncertain. Trimming took off 0 bases at V and 5 bases at J, with 10 bases between the two ends. Germline V gene lookup returns CDR1 MGHRA and CDR2 YSYEKL. The CDR3 covers 14 residues. The CDR3 coding sequence is TGCGCCAGCAGCCAAGAAGTGGCCTTTACTGAAGCTTTCTTT. As protein: CASSQEVAFTEAFF.

V usage is TRBV13 and J usage is TRBJ1-4; D ambiguous. Trimming cost V 1 base and J 0 bases, with 6 bases left between them. This CDR3 spans 15 amino acids. CDR1 is PRHDT, CDR2 FYEKMQ, per germline (reference sequence). The CDR3 protein is CASSLEGATNEKLFF. DNA for the CDR3: TGTGCCAGCAGCTTAGAGGGCGCAACTAATGAAAAACTGTTTTTT.

In nucleotides, the CDR3 is TGTGCCAGCAGTAGGCAGCCGGGACAGCCCTATGGCTACACCTTC. Amino acids: CASSRQPGQPYGYTF. This chain uses TRBV6-6 with TRBJ1-2; 7 bases align to TRBD1. The V gene end was trimmed by 5 bases and the J gene end by 4 bases; junction bases not matched to a gene: 10. The germline V gene has CDR1 MNHNY and CDR2 SVGAGI (reference sequence). CDR3 size: 15 residues.

The chain combines TRBV5-4 with TRBJ1-1; D unclear. The CDR3 contains 14 residues. CDR1 and CDR2 (germline): SGHNT, YYREEE (reference sequence). V was shortened by 4 bases and J by 1 base, with 11 bases between the two germline ends. The CDR3 nucleotides read TGTGCCAGCAGCCTACTAGACGGGAACACTGAAGCTTTCTTT. This codes for CASSLLDGNTEAFF. The full variable domain, rest sourced from reference TRBV5-4 and TRBJ1-1, is ETGVTQSPTHLIKTRGQQVTLRCSSQSGHNTVSWYQQALGQGPQFIFQYYREEENGRGNFPPRFSGLQFPNYSSELNVNALELDDSALYLCASSLLDGNTEAFFGQGTRLTVV.

The chain carries TRBV27 and TRBJ1-6; 7 positions agree with TRBD1. The germline CDR1 and CDR2 sequences are MNHEY and SMNVEV (reference sequence). This CDR3 has 14 residues. V lost 6 bases, J lost 6 bases, and 5 bases stayed unmatched. This CDR3 is CASRPGQFNSPLHF. DNA for the CDR3: TGTGCCAGCAGGCCGGGACAGTTTAATTCACCCCTCCACTTT.

The rearrangement links TRBV15 to TRBJ2-7, with D unresolved. There are 14 residues in the CDR3. Looked up from germline, CDR1 is LNHNV and CDR2 is YYDKDF (reference sequence). V was pared by 1 base and J by 2 bases, with 9 bases between. The CDR3 protein is CATSRGTGPYEQYF. CDR3 bases: TGTGCCACCAGCAGAGGAACCGGGCCCTACGAGCAGTACTTC.